Listed below are T cell receptor beta chains from one sample, sequenced in a study of chronic HIV infection and antiretroviral therapy. TCRdb processed the 5' RACE reads anew with MiXCR; each CDR3 protein has one entry. The table includes some 38,000 distinct CDR3 sequences, 7% to 10% detected once. Sequenced: peripheral blood. These receptors came from an adult who had HIV and had not received antiretroviral therapy, or was an uninfected healthy control (not recorded which). CDR3s include the opening cysteine and the closing phenylalanine or tryptophan. The order of the fields is J gene, V gene, CDR3 protein.

j_gene: TRBJ2-7
v_gene: TRBV10-3
CDR3aa: CAISEPTGGKDEQYF

j_gene: TRBJ1-1
v_gene: TRBV10-3
CDR3aa: CAISTQGAVETFF

j_gene: TRBJ2-7
v_gene: TRBV4-3
CDR3aa: CASSHGPNSYEQYF

j_gene: TRBJ1-5
v_gene: TRBV29-1
CDR3aa: CSVLDREGQPQHF

j_gene: TRBJ2-7
v_gene: TRBV5-1
CDR3aa: CASSGSRDRGFYEQYF

j_gene: TRBJ2-3
v_gene: TRBV28
CDR3aa: CASSLRGQGSGTQYF

j_gene: TRBJ1-1
v_gene: TRBV6-6
CDR3aa: CASSYRGGWTETFF

j_gene: TRBJ2-2
v_gene: TRBV2
CDR3aa: CASRGTGGTGELFF

j_gene: TRBJ2-7
v_gene: TRBV28
CDR3aa: CASRSGSYEQYF

j_gene: TRBJ2-1
v_gene: TRBV3-1
CDR3aa: CASSPPPGEGRNEQFF

j_gene: TRBJ2-2
v_gene: TRBV9
CDR3aa: CASSVEPGGVGELFF

j_gene: TRBJ2-7
v_gene: TRBV27
CDR3aa: CASSPVDRVGEQYF

j_gene: TRBJ2-1
v_gene: TRBV29-1
CDR3aa: CSVLLAGGPYNEQFF

j_gene: TRBJ2-5
v_gene: TRBV20-1
CDR3aa: CSAGLAGSQETQYF

j_gene: TRBJ2-1
v_gene: TRBV10-3
CDR3aa: CAIRKREEAYNEQFF

j_gene: TRBJ2-2
v_gene: TRBV30
CDR3aa: CAWSPDRDPGELFF

j_gene: TRBJ1-6
v_gene: TRBV20-1
CDR3aa: CSAREMAGSSPLHF

j_gene: TRBJ2-1
v_gene: TRBV27
CDR3aa: CASSLGLSNEQFF

j_gene: TRBJ2-7
v_gene: TRBV20-1
CDR3aa: CSARGGGNPYEQYF

j_gene: TRBJ2-5
v_gene: TRBV28
CDR3aa: CASSFRRDGYQETQYF

j_gene: TRBJ2-7
v_gene: TRBV24-1
CDR3aa: CATSAGYEQYF

j_gene: TRBJ2-7
v_gene: TRBV9
CDR3aa: CASSAGLAGSYEQYF

j_gene: TRBJ2-5
v_gene: TRBV6-2/TRBV6-3
CDR3aa: CASSVGGGQETQYF

j_gene: TRBJ2-3
v_gene: TRBV6-2/TRBV6-3
CDR3aa: CASSYGRATDTQYF

j_gene: TRBJ2-4
v_gene: TRBV20-1
CDR3aa: CSARDVASGSMDIQYF

j_gene: TRBJ2-3
v_gene: TRBV2
CDR3aa: CASRPQREAIDTQYF

j_gene: TRBJ2-3
v_gene: TRBV24-1
CDR3aa: CATSDLRADSTDTQYF

j_gene: TRBJ2-5
v_gene: TRBV27
CDR3aa: CASSLSSAGGLPVLETQYF

j_gene: TRBJ2-3
v_gene: TRBV20-1
CDR3aa: CSAKTSGKGWADTQYF

j_gene: TRBJ1-6
v_gene: TRBV9
CDR3aa: CASSVGGSPLHF

j_gene: TRBJ1-1
v_gene: TRBV28
CDR3aa: CASSSSANTEAFF

j_gene: TRBJ2-3
v_gene: TRBV9
CDR3aa: CASSVREGELTQYF

j_gene: TRBJ2-3
v_gene: TRBV20-1
CDR3aa: CSARVQGWGTDTQYF

j_gene: TRBJ2-3
v_gene: TRBV6-4
CDR3aa: CASAAEATDTQYF

j_gene: TRBJ2-3
v_gene: TRBV5-5
CDR3aa: CASSSGAVADTQYF

j_gene: TRBJ2-3
v_gene: TRBV20-1
CDR3aa: CSARDGRQRTTDTQYF